This is a list of T cell receptor beta chains from one sample in a study of shared T cell receptors in the human thymus. Clones were read by immunoSEQ multiplex PCR, and TCRdb kept only the in-frame ones, dropping some. Of 700,000 to 750,000 clones listed, 70% to 90% are singletons. These sequences were also reported in another study, on human thymus T cells.

Source material: thymocytes. The source is a girl less than two years old with a congenital heart defect. Both conserved end residues are trimmed from each CDR3.

j_call: TRBJ1-4; v_call: TRBV27; cdr3_aa: ASSCRGRRKIGQYSNEKLF
j_call: TRBJ2-7; v_call: TRBV4-1; cdr3_aa: ASSQAKTAPGSYEQY
j_call: TRBJ1-1; v_call: TRBV5-1; cdr3_aa: ASSSLDRGPTEAF
j_call: TRBJ1-5; v_call: TRBV7-8; cdr3_aa: ASSLRRPRDNQPQH
j_call: TRBJ2-1; v_call: TRBV6-5; cdr3_aa: ASRGLAGERGEQF
j_call: TRBJ2-2; v_call: TRBV5-1; cdr3_aa: ASSLWGTANTGELF
j_call: TRBJ2-2; v_call: TRBV4-1; cdr3_aa: ASSQEARVRELF
j_call: TRBJ1-1; v_call: TRBV12-5; cdr3_aa: ASGARGTEAF
j_call: TRBJ2-7; v_call: TRBV2; cdr3_aa: ARFRDRVTYEQY
j_call: TRBJ2-1; v_call: TRBV5-1; cdr3_aa: ASSRETGGAGGAYNEQF
j_call: TRBJ1-2; v_call: TRBV27; cdr3_aa: ASRISVLANYGYT
j_call: TRBJ2-7; v_call: TRBV12-5; cdr3_aa: ASGHTGDYEQY
j_call: TRBJ2-1; v_call: TRBV11-2; cdr3_aa: ASSLVGGIEQF
j_call: TRBJ2-3; v_call: TRBV2; cdr3_aa: ASSLGERGDRHTSTDTQY
j_call: TRBJ2-4; v_call: TRBV5-4; cdr3_aa: ASSFRLAGGLAKNIQY
j_call: TRBJ1-3; v_call: TRBV28; cdr3_aa: ASGRDRVSSGNTIY